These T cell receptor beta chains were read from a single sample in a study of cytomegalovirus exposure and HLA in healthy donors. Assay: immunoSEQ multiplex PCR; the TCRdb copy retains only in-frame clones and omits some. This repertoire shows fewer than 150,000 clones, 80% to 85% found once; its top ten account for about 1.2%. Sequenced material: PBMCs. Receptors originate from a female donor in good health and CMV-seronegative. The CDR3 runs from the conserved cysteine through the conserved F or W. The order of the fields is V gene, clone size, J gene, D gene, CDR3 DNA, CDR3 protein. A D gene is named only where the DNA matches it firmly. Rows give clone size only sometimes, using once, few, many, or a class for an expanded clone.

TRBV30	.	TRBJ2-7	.	TGTGCCTGGAGGGGCAGACTACCCTACGAGCAGTACTTC	CAWRGRLPYEQYF
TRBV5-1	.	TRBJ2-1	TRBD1	TGCGCCAGCAGCTCCCCGGACAGGGGCTACAATGAGCAGTTCTTC	CASSSPDRGYNEQFF
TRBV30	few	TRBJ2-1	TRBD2	TGTGCCTGGAAATCCCCTAGCGGAGGGTTTGTGTTCTTC	CAWKSPSGGFVFF
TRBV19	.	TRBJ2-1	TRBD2	TGTGCCAGTAGTCACTTGGGGGCTAGCGGGAGGGCCTTGGATGAGCAGTTCTTC	CASSHLGASGRALDEQFF
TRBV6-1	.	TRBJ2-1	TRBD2	TGTGCCAGCAACTGGGCTAGCGGAGCCTACAATGAGCAGTTCTTC	CASNWASGAYNEQFF
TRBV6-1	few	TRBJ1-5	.	TGTGCCAGCAGTGAAAGTGGGTATTCCCAGCTCCTTCGACAGCGCAGCAATCAGCCCCAGCATTTT	CASSESGYSQLLRQRSNQPQHF
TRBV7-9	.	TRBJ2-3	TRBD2	TGTGCCAGCAGCTACCGACCGGGACTAGCCCGCACAGATACGCAGTATTTT	CASSYRPGLARTDTQYF
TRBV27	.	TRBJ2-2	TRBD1	TGTGCCAGCAGTCCCCCGGACAGGGCAGAGCGAACCGGGGAGCTGTTTTTT	CASSPPDRAERTGELFF
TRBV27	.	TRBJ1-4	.	TGTGCCAGCAGTTCCCCGGTTGGCGGACATAATGAAAAACTGTTTTTT	CASSSPVGGHNEKLFF
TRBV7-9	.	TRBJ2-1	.	TGTGCCAGCAGCTTTCGGCTAGACAATGAGCAGTTCTTC	CASSFRLDNEQFF
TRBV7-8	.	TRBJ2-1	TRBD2	TGTGCCAGCAGCACCAGCGGGAGGGCCTCCTACAATGAGCAGTTCTTC	CASSTSGRASYNEQFF
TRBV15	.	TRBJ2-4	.	TGTGCCACCAGCTTGGGTGAAGGGGGAAAAAACATTCAGTACTTC	CATSLGEGGKNIQYF
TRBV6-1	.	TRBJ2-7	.	TGTGCCAGCAGTGCCACAGCTTCGACCTACGAGCAGTACTTC	CASSATASTYEQYF
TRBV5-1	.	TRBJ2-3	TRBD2	TGCGCCAGCAGCTCGCCAGGACTAGCGGCTAGCACAGATACGCAGTATTTT	CASSSPGLAASTDTQYF
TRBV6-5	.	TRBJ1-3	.	TGTGCCAGCAGGGCCGATGGAAACACCATATATTTT	CASRADGNTIYF
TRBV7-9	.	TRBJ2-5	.	TGTGCCAGCAGCTTAGCATCCGGCAGGGGCGAGACCCAGTACTTC	CASSLASGRGETQYF
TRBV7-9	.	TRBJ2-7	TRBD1	TGTGCCAGCAGCTTCGACAGGGTCTCCTACGAGCAGTACTTC	CASSFDRVSYEQYF
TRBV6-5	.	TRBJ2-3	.	TGTGCCAGCAGGACTTATCCTCATACGCAGTATTTT	CASRTYPHTQYF
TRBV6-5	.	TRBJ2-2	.	TGTGCCAGCAGCCAGGACAGGAACACCGGGGAGCTGTTTTTT	CASSQDRNTGELFF
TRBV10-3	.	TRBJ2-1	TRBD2	TGTGCCATCAGTGAGGCCATAGGGGTAGCGGGATCCTACAATGAGCAGTTCTTC	CAISEAIGVAGSYNEQFF